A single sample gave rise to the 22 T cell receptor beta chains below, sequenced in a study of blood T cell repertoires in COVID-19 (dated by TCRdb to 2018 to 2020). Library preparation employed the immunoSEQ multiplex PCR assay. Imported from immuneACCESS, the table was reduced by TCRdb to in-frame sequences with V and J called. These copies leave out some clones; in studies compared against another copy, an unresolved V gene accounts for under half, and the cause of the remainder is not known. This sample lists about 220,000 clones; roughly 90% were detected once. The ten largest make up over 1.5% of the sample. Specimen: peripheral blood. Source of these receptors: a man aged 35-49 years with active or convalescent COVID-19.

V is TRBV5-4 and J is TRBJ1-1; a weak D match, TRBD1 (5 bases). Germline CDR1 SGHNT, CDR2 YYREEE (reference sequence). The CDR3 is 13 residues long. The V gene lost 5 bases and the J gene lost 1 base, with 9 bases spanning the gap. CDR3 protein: CASSWGGNTEAFF. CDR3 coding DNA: TGTGCCAGCAGTTGGGGGGGGAACACTGAAGCTTTCTTT.

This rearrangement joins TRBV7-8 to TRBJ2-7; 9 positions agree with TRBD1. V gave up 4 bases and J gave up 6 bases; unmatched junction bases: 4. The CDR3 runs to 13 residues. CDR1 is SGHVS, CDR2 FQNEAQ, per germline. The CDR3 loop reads CASSSGTGPEQYF. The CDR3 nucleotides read TGTGCCAGCAGCTCAGGGACAGGGCCCGAGCAGTACTTC. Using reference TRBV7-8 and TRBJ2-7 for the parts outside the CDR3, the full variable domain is GAGVSQSPRYKVAKRGQDVALRCDPISGHVSLFWYQQALGQGPEFLTYFQNEAQLDKSGLPSDRFFAERPEGSVSTLKIQRTQQEDSAVYLCASSSGTGPEQYFGPGTRLTVT.

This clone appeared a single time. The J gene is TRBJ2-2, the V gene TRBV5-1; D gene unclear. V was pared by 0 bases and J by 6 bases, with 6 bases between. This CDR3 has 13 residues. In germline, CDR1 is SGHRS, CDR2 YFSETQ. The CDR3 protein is CASSLAIAGELFF. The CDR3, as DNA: TGCGCCAGCAGCTTGGCCATAGCCGGGGAGCTGTTTTTT.

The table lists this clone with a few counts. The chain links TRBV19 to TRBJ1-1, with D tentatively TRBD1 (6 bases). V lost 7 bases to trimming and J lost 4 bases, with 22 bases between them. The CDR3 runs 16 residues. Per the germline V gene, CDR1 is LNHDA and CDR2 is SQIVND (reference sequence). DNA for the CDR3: TGTGCCAGTATCCCCCTATTCAGGGGAAGGATCACTGAAGCTTTCTTT. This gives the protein CASIPLFRGRITEAFF.

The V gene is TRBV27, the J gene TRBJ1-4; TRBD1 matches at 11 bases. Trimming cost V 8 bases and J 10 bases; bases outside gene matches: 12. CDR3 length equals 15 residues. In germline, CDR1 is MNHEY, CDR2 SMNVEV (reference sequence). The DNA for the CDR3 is TGTGCCAGCTTAGACCCCGGGACAGGGGGGGGAAAACTGTTTTTT. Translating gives CASLDPGTGGGKLFF.

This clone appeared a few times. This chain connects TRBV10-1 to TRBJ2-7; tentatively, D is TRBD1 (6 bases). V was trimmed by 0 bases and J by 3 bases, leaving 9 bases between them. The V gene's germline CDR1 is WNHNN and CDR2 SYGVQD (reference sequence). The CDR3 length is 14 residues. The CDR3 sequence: CASSESNRVYEQYF. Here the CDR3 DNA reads TGCGCCAGCAGTGAGTCGAACAGGGTCTACGAGCAGTACTTC.

CDR3 DNA sequence: TGTGCCTGGGGGGGACGAGGACTATCCTACGAGCAGTACTTC. Its translation: CAWGGRGLSYEQYF. The rearrangement joins TRBV30 to TRBJ2-7; the D gene is possibly TRBD2 (6 bases). Looked up from germline, CDR1 is GTSNPN and CDR2 is SVGIG (reference sequence). This CDR3 comprises 14 residues. Between the trimmed V and J ends, which lost 5 bases and 1 base, there was a span of 15 bases.

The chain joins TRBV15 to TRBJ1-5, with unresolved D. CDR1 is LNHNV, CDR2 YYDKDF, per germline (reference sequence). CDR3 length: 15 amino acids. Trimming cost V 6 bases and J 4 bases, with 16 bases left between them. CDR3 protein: CATRFSDGINQPQHF. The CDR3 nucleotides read TGTGCCACCAGATTCTCGGACGGGATAAATCAGCCCCAGCATTTT.

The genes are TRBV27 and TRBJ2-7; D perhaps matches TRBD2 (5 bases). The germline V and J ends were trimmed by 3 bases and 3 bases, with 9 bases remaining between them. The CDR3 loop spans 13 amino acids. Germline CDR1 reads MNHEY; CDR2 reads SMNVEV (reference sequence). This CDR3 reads CASSLTRDYEQYF. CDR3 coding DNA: TGTGCCAGCAGTTTGACCCGGGACTACGAGCAGTACTTC.

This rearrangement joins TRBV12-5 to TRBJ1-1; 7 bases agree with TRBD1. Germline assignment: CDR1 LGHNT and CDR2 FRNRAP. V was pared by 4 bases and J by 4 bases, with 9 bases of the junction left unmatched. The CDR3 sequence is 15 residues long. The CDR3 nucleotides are TGTGCTAGTGGTTCATCCGACAGGGTGGGCACTGAAGCTTTCTTT. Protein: CASGSSDRVGTEAFF.

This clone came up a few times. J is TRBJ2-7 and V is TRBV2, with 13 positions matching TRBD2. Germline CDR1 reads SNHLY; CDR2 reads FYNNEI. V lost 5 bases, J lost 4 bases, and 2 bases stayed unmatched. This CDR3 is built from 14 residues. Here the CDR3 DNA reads TGTGCCAGCAGTCAGACTAGCGGGGGGTACGAGCAGTACTTC. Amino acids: CASSQTSGGYEQYF.

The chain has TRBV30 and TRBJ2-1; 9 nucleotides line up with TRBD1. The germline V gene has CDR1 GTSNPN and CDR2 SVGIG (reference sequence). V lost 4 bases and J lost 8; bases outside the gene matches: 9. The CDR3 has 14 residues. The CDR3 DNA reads TGTGCCTGGATCTCGGGGACAGGGACCGATGAGCAGTTCTTC. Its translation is CAWISGTGTDEQFF.

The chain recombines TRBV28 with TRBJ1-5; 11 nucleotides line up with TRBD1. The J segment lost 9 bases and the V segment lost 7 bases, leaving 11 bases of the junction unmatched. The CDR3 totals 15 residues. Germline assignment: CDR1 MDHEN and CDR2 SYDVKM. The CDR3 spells CASIETGTGGRPQHF. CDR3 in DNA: TGTGCCAGCATCGAGACCGGGACAGGGGGGAGGCCCCAGCATTTT.

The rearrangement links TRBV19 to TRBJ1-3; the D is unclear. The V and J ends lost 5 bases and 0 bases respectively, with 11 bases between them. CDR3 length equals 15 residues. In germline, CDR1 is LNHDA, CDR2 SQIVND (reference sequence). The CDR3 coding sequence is TGTGCCAGTAGTCCGACAATCGGCTCTGGAAACACCATATATTTT. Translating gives CASSPTIGSGNTIYF.

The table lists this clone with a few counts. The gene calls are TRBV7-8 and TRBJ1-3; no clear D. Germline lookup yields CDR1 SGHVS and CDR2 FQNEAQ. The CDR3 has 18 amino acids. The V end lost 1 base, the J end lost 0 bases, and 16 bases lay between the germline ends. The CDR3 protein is CASSLGPTFGSSGNTIYF. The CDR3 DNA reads TGTGCCAGCAGCTTAGGTCCCACATTTGGGAGCTCTGGAAACACCATATATTTT.

Here the CDR3 reads CASSQVGGNTYGYTF. CDR3 nucleotide sequence: TGTGCCAGCAGCCAAGTTGGAGGAAATACCTATGGCTACACCTTC. The V call is TRBV14, the J call TRBJ1-2; D is unresolved. Trimming removed 1 base from V and 4 bases from J, with 13 bases in between. CDR3 length: 15 residues. Germline V gene sequence: CDR1 SGHDN, CDR2 FVKESK.

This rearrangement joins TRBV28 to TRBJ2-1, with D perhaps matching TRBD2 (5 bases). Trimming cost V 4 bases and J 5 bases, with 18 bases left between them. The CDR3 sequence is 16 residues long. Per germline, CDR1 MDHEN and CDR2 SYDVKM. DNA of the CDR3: TGTGCCAGCAGTTCCCGAGGACTGACATGGGACAATGAGCAGTTCTTC. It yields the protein CASSSRGLTWDNEQFF.

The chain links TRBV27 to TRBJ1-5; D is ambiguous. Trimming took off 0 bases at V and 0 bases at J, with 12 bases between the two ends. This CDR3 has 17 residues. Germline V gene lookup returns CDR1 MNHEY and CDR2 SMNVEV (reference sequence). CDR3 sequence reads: CASSLSAAAYSNQPQHF. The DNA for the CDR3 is TGTGCCAGCAGTTTATCGGCGGCAGCATATAGCAATCAGCCCCAGCATTTT.

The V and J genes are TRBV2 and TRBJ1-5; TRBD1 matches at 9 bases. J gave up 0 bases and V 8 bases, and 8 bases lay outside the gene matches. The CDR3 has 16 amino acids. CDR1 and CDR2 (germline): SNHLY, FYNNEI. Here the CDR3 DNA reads TGTGCCAGCGCCCATAGGACAGGGGTTAGCAATCAGCCCCAGCATTTT. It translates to CASAHRTGVSNQPQHF.

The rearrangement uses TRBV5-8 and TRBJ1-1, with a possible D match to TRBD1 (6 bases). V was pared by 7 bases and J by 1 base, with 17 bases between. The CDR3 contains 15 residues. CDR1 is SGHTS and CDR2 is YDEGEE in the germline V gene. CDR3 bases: TGTGCCAGCGACTCCCACAGGGAAAAGAACACTGAAGCTTTCTTT. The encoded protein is CASDSHREKNTEAFF.

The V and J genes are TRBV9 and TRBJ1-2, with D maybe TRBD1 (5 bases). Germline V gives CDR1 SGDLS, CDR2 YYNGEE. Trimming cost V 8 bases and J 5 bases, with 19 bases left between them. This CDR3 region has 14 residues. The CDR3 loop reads CASGAGGRGYGYTF. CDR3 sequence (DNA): TGTGCCAGTGGCGCCGGGGGGAGAGGGTATGGCTACACCTTC.

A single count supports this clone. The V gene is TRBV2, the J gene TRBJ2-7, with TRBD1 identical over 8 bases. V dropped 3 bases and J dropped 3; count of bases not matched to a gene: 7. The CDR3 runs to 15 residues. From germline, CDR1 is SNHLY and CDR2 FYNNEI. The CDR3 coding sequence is TGTGCCAGCAGTGAGCGGACAGGGTGGGGCTACGAGCAGTACTTC. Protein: CASSERTGWGYEQYF.